The present entry profiles one TCR beta chain with its context. Antigen specificity is unknown. The sample is drawn from a study of cytomegalovirus exposure and HLA in healthy donors. Looking at the study overall: The approximately 110 validation repertoires used a platform that matched the one used for the 500 to 700 first-cohort repertoires, as a later analysis reported. Study-level points and caveats: In vitro assays verified that three CMV-associated chains recognized CMV antigens specifically. TCR beta chains numbering some 160 were designated cytomegalovirus-associated. Most TCRs appeared rarely, but some public TCRs recurred in many donors.

Sequencing used immunoSEQ multiplex PCR; TCRdb keeps in-frame clones, though not all of them. The sample yields 200,000 to 250,000 clones, more than 75% seen once. Trimming left V 4 bases short and J 3 bases short, with 10 bases between. This CDR3 spans 13 amino acids. Germline V gene lookup returns CDR1 SGHRS and CDR2 YFSETQ. The clonotype was recovered from a man aged 18 to 30 in good health and CMV-seropositive. This chain uses TRBV5-1 with TRBJ1-2; no reliable D call. Sequencing used PBMCs. The CDR3: CASSPRIDYGYTF. Written as DNA, the CDR3 is TGCGCCAGCAGCCCGCGGATCGACTATGGCTACACCTTC.